This T cell receptor beta chain derives from a study of T cell repertoires in cytomegalovirus infection. Looking at the study overall: Public TCR beta signatures indicated both CMV infection and matching HLA type.

Ten or more counts support this clonotype. Its target is not known. In TCRdb, the reads were re-called with MiXCR into one record per CDR3 protein. This table holds roughly 190,000 distinct CDR3 sequences, about a tenth found once. Germline CDR1 WSHSY, CDR2 SAAADI. Trimming cost V 2 bases and J 8 bases, with 9 bases left between them. CDR3 size: 13 residues. Broader study findings: Summed frequency of public TCR beta families distinguished CMV carriers with the relevant HLA. Dominating the ex vivo response were TCR beta clonotypes that were CMV-specific and HLA-C-restricted.

Sequenced material: PBMCs. The chain uses TRBV10-2 and TRBJ1-4; D is perhaps TRBD1 (5 bases). This TCR derives from a human donor in good health (CMV status not recorded). Some clones in this sample may be carry-over from other donors' samples. CDR3 region: CASSEVRGEKLFF. The CDR3 bases are TGCGCCAGCAGTGAGGTCCGGGGGGAAAAACTGTTTTTT.